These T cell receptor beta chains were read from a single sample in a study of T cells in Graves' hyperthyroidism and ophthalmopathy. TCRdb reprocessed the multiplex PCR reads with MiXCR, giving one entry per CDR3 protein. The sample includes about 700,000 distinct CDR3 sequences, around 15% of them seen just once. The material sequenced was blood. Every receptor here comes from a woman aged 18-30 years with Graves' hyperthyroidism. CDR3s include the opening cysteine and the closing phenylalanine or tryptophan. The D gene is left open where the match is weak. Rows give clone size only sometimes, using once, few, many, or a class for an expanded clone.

CDR3: CASSDAWTDNTEAFF; DNA: TGTGCCAGCAGTGACGCCTGGACAGATAACACTGAAGCTTTCTTT; J: TRBJ1-1; length: 15; size: many; D: -; V: TRBV2
CDR3: CATSRGTGGGETQYF; DNA: TGTGCCACCAGCAGAGGGACAGGGGGAGGAGAGACCCAGTACTTC; J: TRBJ2-5; length: 15; size: many; D: TRBD1; V: TRBV15
CDR3: CASSKKGHVEGYTF; DNA: TGTGCCAGCAGCAAAAAAGGTCACGTAGAGGGCTACACCTTC; J: TRBJ1-2; length: 14; size: -; D: -; V: TRBV6-1
CDR3: CASSSGVSNQPQHF; DNA: TGTGCCAGCAGTTCAGGGGTTAGCAATCAGCCCCAGCATTTT; J: TRBJ1-5; length: 14; size: few; D: -; V: TRBV27
CDR3: CASSLGVAGLYEQYF; DNA: TGTGCCAGCAGTTTAGGCGTCGCGGGCCTCTACGAGCAGTACTTC; J: TRBJ2-7; length: 15; size: many; D: -; V: TRBV27
CDR3: CASSNGLSYTQYF; DNA: TGTGCCAGTAGTAACGGACTAAGTTATACGCAGTATTTT; J: TRBJ2-3; length: 13; size: -; D: -; V: TRBV19
CDR3: CASSQRPWGGTYNEQFF; DNA: TGTGCCAGCAGCCAACGACCTTGGGGGGGTACGTACAATGAGCAGTTCTTC; J: TRBJ2-1; length: 17; size: many; D: TRBD2; V: TRBV3-1
CDR3: CASSFYTSSTATYEQYF; DNA: TGTGCCAGCAGCTTTTACACCTCTTCGACGGCCACCTACGAGCAGTACTTC; J: TRBJ2-7; length: 17; size: many; D: -; V: TRBV7-3
CDR3: CAISDHRTGYEQYF; DNA: TGTGCCATCAGTGACCACAGGACCGGTTACGAGCAGTACTTC; J: TRBJ2-7; length: 14; size: many; D: -; V: TRBV10-3
CDR3: CASSGFDSYSGNTIYF; DNA: TGTGCCAGCAGTGGATTCGACAGCTACTCTGGAAACACCATATATTTT; J: TRBJ1-3; length: 16; size: few; D: -; V: TRBV25-1